Below are 4 T cell receptor beta chains sequenced from a single sample in a study of PD-1 blockade in mismatch repair-deficient tumors. Produced via immunoSEQ multiplex PCR; TCRdb's table is partial and in-frame only. The sample has tens of thousands of clones, around 80% seen once. This material consisted of PBMCs, taken roughly 40 weeks after starting pembrolizumab. The receptor source for this set is an adult with mismatch repair-deficient cancer.

The chain employs TRBV5-1 and TRBJ2-5; 16 positions agree with TRBD2. Per the germline V gene, CDR1 is SGHRS and CDR2 is YFSETQ. V trimming: 3 bases; J trimming: 4 bases; junction bases outside the gene matches: 6. There are 17 residues in the CDR3. The CDR3 DNA sequence: TGCGCCAGCAGCTCGGGACTAGCGGGAGGGCCAGGAGAGACCCAGTACTTC. Translation gives CASSSGLAGGPGETQYF.

CDR3 nucleotide sequence: TGTGCCAGCAGGCAGGGGTTGGACTATGGCTACACCTTC. It specifies CASRQGLDYGYTF. This sequence joins TRBV28 and TRBJ1-2; D perhaps matches TRBD1 (6 bases). Per germline, CDR1 MDHEN and CDR2 SYDVKM. CDR3 length: 13 amino acids. Trimming stripped 6 bases from V and 3 bases from J, with 11 bases between.

This chain joins TRBV6-1 and TRBJ1-2, with D hard to call. This CDR3 has 12 amino acids. Germline V gene data show CDR1 as MNHNS and CDR2 as SASEGT. V dropped 8 bases and J dropped 8 bases, with 15 bases sitting between them. The CDR3: CASYTPGTGYTF. CDR3 coding DNA: TGTGCCAGCTATACTCCGGGTACCGGCTACACCTTC.

The V and J genes are TRBV28 and TRBJ2-7; D is unclear. CDR3 length: 11 amino acids. Trimming pared 2 bases from V and 4 bases from J, leaving 3 bases between. The germline CDR1 and CDR2 sequences are MDHEN and SYDVKM. The DNA of the CDR3 is TGTGCCAGCAGTTTAACTTACGAGCAGTACTTC. Its translation is CASSLTYEQYF.